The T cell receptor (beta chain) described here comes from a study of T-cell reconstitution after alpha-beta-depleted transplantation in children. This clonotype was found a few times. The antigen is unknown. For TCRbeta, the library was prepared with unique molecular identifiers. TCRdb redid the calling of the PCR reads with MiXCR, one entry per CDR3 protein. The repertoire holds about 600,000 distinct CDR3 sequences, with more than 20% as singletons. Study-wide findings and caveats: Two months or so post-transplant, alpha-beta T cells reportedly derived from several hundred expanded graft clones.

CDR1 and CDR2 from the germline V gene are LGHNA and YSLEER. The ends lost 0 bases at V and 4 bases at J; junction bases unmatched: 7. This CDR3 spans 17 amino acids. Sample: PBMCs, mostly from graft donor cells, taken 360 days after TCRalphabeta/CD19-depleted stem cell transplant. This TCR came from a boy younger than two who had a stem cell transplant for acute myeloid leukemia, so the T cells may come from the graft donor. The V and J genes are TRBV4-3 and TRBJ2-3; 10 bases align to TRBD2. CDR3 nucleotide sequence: TGCGCCAGCAGCCAAGACCCTCCTAGCGGGGGAGCAGATACGCAGTATTTT. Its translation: CASSQDPPSGGADTQYF.